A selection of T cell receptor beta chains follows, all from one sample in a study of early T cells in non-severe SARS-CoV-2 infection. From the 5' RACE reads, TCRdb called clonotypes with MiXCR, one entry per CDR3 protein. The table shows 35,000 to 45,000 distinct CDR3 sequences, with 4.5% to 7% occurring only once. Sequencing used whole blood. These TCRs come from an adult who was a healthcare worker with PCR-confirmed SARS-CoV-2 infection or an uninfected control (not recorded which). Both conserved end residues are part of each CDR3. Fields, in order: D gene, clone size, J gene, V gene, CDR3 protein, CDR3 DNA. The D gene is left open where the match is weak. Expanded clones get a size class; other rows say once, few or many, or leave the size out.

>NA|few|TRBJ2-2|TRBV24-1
CATSHRARSTGELFF
TGTGCCACCAGTCACAGGGCGCGGAGCACCGGGGAGCTGTTTTTT
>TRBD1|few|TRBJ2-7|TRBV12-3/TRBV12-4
CASSQTGGPSYEQYF
TGTGCCAGCAGCCAAACAGGGGGCCCCTCCTACGAGCAGTACTTC
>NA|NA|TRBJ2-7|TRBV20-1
CSARDLRGPYEQYF
TGCAGTGCTAGAGATCTGAGGGGACCCTACGAGCAGTACTTC
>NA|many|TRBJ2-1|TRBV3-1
CASSQSSHLNEQFF
TGTGCCAGCAGCCAAAGCTCCCACCTCAATGAGCAGTTCTTC
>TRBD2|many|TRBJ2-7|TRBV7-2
CASSLDGGAAEQYF
TGTGCCAGCAGCTTAGACGGGGGGGCCGCCGAGCAGTACTTC
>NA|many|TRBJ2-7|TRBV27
CASSTPNQGLEQYF
TGTGCCAGCAGTACACCCAACCAGGGTCTCGAGCAGTACTTC
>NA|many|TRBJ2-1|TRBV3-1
CASSSSRSEQFF
TGTGCCAGCAGCTCCAGTCGGAGTGAGCAGTTCTTC
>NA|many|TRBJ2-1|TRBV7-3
CASSLALRSEQFF
TGTGCCAGCAGCTTAGCTCTCCGATCTGAGCAGTTCTTC
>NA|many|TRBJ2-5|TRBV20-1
CSARDLRSSGYEETQYF
TGCAGTGCTAGAGATCTTAGGAGCAGCGGGTACGAAGAGACCCAGTACTTC
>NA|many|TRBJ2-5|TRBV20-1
CSTLDLQGTQYF
TGCAGTACTCTCGACCTCCAAGGGACCCAGTACTTC
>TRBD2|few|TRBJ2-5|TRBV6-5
CASSPGGGLGWYF
TGTGCCAGCAGTCCTGGCGGGGGTCTGGGGTGGTACTTC
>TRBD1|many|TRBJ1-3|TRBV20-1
CSAADRAGNTIYF
TGCAGTGCGGCGGACAGGGCTGGAAACACCATATATTTT
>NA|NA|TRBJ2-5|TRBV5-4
CASSLDYSGIQTQYF
TGTGCCAGCAGCTTGGATTATTCCGGGATTCAGACCCAGTACTTC
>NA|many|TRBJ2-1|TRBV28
CASSSLTGPNNEQFF
TGTGCCAGCAGCTCTTTGACAGGCCCGAACAATGAGCAGTTCTTC
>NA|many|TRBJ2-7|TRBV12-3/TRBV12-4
CASSSRQVYEQYF
TGTGCCAGCAGTTCACGACAGGTATACGAGCAGTACTTC
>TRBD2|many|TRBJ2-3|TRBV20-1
CSAKPGLAADTQYF
TGCAGTGCTAAACCGGGACTAGCCGCAGATACGCAGTATTTT
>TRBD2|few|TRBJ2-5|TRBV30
CAWSVEGLAETQYF
TGTGCCTGGAGTGTAGAGGGACTAGCAGAGACCCAGTACTTC
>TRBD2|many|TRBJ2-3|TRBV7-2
CASSLALSSGRTDTQYF
TGTGCCAGCAGCTTAGCGCTTTCTAGCGGGAGAACAGATACGCAGTATTTT
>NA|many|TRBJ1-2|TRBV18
CASSPGTSNYGYTF
TGTGCCAGCTCACCTGGGACGTCTAACTATGGCTACACCTTC
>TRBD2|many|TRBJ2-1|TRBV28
CASSLETSGRAGEQFF
TGTGCCAGCAGTTTGGAAACTAGCGGGAGGGCCGGAGAGCAGTTCTTC
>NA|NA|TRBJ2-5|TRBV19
CASRQGIDQETQYF
TGTGCCAGTAGGCAGGGTATCGACCAAGAGACCCAGTACTTC
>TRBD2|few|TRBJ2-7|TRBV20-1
CSATSGSYEQYF
TGCAGTGCTACTAGCGGGTCCTACGAGCAGTACTTC
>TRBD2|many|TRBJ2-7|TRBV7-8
CASSLAGTTLEQYF
TGTGCCAGCAGCTTAGCCGGGACTACCCTCGAGCAGTACTTC
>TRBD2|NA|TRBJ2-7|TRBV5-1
CASSRGLGVSYEQYF
TGCGCCAGCAGCAGGGGACTAGGCGTCTCCTACGAGCAGTACTTC
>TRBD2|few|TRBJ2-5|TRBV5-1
CASSLRLAGGRGETQYF
TGCGCCAGCAGCTTACGACTAGCGGGAGGTCGGGGAGAGACCCAGTACTTC
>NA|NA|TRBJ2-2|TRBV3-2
CASARETSGILPNTGELFF
TGTGCCAGCGCCCGGGAGACTAGCGGAATCCTTCCTAACACCGGGGAGCTGTTTTTT
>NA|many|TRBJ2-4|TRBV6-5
CASSYSAGPKNIQYF
TGTGCCAGCAGTTACTCCGCGGGTCCTAAAAACATTCAGTACTTC
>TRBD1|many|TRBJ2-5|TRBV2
CASRRTGRGETQYF
TGTGCCAGCAGACGGACAGGGCGGGGAGAGACCCAGTACTTC
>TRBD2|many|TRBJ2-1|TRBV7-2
CASSSLGGSYNEQFF
TGTGCCAGCAGCTCCTTGGGAGGGTCCTACAATGAGCAGTTCTTC
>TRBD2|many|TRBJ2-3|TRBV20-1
CSARDRSGSTDTQYF
TGCAGTGCTAGAGATCGGAGCGGGAGTACAGATACGCAGTATTTT
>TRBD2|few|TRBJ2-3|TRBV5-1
CASSLTGGDTDTQYF
TGCGCCAGCAGCTTGACGGGAGGTGACACAGATACGCAGTATTTT
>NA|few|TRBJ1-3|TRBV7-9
CASSIAWGRSGNTIYF
TGTGCCAGCAGCATAGCTTGGGGGAGATCTGGAAACACCATATATTTT
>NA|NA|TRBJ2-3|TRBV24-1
CATSRHGETDTQYF
TGTGCCACCAGCCGTCACGGGGAAACAGATACGCAGTATTTT
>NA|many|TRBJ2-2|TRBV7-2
CASSFRGRTGELFF
TGTGCCAGCAGCTTCAGGGGTCGCACCGGGGAGCTGTTTTTT
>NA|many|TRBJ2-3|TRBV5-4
CASSLQGATDTQYF
TGTGCCAGCAGCCTACAAGGGGCAACAGATACGCAGTATTTT
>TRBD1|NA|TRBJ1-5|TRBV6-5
CASSYDGTGDQPQHF
TGTGCCAGCAGTTACGACGGGACAGGAGATCAGCCCCAGCATTTT
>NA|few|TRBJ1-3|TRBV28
CASSFGQPFSGNTIYF
TGTGCCAGCAGTTTCGGGCAGCCTTTCTCTGGAAACACCATATATTTT
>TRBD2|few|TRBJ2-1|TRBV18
CASSFPGLGDEQFF
TGTGCCAGCTCATTTCCGGGACTAGGCGATGAGCAGTTCTTC
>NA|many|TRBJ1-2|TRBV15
CATSKGRQYGYTF
TGTGCCACCAGCAAGGGTCGTCAATATGGCTACACCTTC
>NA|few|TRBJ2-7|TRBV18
CASSPRDWSYEQYF
TGTGCCAGCTCACCACGGGACTGGTCCTACGAGCAGTACTTC
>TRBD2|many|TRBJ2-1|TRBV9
CASSVEGLAIYNEQFF
TGTGCCAGCAGCGTAGAGGGACTAGCTATTTACAATGAGCAGTTCTTC
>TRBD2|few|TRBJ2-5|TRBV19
CASSRYLAGDGTQYF
TGTGCCAGTAGCCGCTACCTAGCGGGGGATGGGACCCAGTACTTC
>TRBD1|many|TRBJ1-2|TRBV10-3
CAISVGTGRDGYTF
TGTGCCATCAGTGTGGGGACAGGAAGAGATGGCTACACCTTC
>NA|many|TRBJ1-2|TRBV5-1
CASSLGAYGYTF
TGCGCCAGCAGCTTAGGGGCCTATGGCTACACCTTC
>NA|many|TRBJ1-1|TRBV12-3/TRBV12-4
CASSPRSRENTEAFF
TGTGCCAGCAGCCCTCGGAGCAGGGAGAACACTGAAGCTTTCTTT
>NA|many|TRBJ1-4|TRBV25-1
CASSPGRRGNEKLFF
TGTGCCAGCAGTCCTGGGCGGAGAGGGAATGAAAAACTGTTTTTT
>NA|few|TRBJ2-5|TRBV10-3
CAISQQGFQETQYF
TGTGCCATCAGCCAACAGGGATTCCAAGAGACCCAGTACTTC